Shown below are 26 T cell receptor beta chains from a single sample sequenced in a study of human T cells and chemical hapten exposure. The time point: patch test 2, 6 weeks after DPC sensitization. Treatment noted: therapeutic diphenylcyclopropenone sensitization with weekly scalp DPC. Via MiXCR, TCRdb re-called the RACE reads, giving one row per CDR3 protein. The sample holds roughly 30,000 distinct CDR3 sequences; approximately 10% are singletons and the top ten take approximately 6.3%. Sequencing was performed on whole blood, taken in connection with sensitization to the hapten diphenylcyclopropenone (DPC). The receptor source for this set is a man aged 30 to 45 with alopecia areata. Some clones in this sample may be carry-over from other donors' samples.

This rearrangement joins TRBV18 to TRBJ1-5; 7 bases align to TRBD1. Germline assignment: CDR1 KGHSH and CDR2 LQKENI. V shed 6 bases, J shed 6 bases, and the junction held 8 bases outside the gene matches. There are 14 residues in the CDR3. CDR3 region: CASSPGGTVQPQHF. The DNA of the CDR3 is TGTGCCAGCTCCCCAGGGGGAACGGTTCAGCCCCAGCATTTT.

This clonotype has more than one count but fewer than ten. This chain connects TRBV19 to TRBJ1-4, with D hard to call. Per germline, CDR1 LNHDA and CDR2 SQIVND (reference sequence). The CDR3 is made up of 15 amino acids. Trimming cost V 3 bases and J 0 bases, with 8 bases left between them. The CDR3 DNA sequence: TGTGCCAGTAGTATCAATACAGCAACTAATGAAAAACTGTTTTTT. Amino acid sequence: CASSINTATNEKLFF.

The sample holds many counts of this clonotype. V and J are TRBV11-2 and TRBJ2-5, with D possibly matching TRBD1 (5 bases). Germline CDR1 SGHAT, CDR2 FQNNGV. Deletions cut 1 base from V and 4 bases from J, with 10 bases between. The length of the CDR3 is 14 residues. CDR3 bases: TGTGCCAGCAGCTTAGGGGGCAGGGTAGAGACCCAGTACTTC. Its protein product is CASSLGGRVETQYF.

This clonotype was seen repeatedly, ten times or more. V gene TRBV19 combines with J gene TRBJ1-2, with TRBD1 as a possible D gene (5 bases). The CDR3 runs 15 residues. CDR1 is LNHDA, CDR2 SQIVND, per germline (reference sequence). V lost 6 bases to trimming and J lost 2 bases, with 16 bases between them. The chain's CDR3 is CASSNLGGYNYGYTF. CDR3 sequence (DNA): TGTGCCAGTAGCAATCTCGGGGGTTACAACTATGGCTACACCTTC.

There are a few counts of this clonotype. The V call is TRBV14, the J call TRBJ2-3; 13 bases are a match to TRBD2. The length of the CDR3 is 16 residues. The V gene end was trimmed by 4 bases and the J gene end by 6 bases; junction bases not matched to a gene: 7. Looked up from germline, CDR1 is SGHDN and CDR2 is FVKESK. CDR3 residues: CASSLGTSGVPDTQYF. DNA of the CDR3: TGTGCCAGCAGCCTCGGGACTAGCGGGGTCCCGGATACGCAGTATTTT.

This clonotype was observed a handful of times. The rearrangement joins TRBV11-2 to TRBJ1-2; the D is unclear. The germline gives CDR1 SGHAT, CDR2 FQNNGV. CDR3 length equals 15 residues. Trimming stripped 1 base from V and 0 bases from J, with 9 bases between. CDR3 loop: CASSLGGTTNYGYTF. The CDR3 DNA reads TGTGCCAGCAGCTTAGGTGGCACTACTAACTATGGCTACACCTTC.

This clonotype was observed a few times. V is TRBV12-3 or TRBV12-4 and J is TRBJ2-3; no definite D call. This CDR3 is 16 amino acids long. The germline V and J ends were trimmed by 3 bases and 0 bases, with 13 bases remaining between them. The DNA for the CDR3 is TGTGCCAGCAGTTTTGATTTGACAACTAGCACAGATACGCAGTATTTT. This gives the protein CASSFDLTTSTDTQYF.

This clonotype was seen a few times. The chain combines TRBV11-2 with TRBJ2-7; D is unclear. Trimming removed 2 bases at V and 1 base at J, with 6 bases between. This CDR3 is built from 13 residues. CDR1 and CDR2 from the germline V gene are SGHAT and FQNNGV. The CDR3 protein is CASSLTDSYEQYF. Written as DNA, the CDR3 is TGTGCCAGCAGCTTAACGGATTCCTACGAGCAGTACTTC.

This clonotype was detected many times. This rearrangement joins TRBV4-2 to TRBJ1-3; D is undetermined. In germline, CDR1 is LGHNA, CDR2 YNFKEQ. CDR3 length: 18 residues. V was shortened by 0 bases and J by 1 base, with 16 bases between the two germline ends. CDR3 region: CASSQDYRRGSSGNTIYF. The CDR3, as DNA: TGTGCCAGCAGCCAAGACTACCGGCGAGGGTCATCTGGAAACACCATATATTTT.

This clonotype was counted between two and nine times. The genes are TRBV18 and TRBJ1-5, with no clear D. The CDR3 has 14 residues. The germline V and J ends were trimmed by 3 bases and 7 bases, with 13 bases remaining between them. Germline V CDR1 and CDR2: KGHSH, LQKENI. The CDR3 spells CASSPVGFDQPQHF. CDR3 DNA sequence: TGTGCCAGCTCACCGGTGGGATTCGACCAGCCCCAGCATTTT.

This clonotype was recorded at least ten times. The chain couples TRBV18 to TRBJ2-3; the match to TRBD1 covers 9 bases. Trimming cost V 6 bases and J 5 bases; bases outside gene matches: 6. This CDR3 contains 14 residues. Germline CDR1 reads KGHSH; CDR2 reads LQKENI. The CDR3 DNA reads TGTGCCAGCTCCCGGGACAGGGTTGAAGATACGCAGTATTTT. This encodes CASSRDRVEDTQYF.

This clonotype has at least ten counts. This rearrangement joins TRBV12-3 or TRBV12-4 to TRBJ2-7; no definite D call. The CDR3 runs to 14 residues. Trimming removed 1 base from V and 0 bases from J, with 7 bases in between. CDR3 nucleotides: TGTGCCAGCAGTTTAGAGGCGTTCTCCTACGAGCAGTACTTC. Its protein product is CASSLEAFSYEQYF.

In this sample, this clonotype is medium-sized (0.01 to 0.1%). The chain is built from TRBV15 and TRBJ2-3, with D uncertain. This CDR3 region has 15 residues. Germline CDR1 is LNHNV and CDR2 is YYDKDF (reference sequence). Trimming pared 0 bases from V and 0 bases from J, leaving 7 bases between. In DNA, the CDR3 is TGTGCCACCAGCAGAGATGAGACTAGCACAGATACGCAGTATTTT. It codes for CATSRDETSTDTQYF.

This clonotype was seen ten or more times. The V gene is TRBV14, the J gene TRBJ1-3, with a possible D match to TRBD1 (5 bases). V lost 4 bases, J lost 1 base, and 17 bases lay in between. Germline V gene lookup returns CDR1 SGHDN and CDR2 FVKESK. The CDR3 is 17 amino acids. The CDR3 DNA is TGTGCCAGCAGCCCGCGGGGCGGGGACCCATCTGGAAACACCATATATTTT. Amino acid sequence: CASSPRGGDPSGNTIYF.

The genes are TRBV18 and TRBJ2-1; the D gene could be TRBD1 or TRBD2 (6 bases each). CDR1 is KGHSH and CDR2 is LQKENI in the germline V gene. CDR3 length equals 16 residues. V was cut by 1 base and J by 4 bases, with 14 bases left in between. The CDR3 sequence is CASSPQPGAVYNEQFF. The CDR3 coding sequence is TGTGCCAGCTCACCACAGCCGGGGGCGGTTTACAATGAGCAGTTCTTC.

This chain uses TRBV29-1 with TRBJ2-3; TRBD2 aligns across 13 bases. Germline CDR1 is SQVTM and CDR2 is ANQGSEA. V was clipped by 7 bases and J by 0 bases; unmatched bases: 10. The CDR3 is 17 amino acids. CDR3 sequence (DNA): TGCAGCGCTACCGGGACTAGCGGGGCAAAAAGCACAGATACGCAGTATTTT. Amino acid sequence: CSATGTSGAKSTDTQYF.

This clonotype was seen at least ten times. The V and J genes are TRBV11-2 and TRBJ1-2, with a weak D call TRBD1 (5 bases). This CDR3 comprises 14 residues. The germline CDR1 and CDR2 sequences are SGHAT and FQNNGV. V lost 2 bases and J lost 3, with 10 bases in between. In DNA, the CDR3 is TGTGCCAGCAGCTTATCAAGGGGCGACTATGGCTACACCTTC. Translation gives CASSLSRGDYGYTF. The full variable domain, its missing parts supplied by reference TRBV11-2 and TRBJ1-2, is EAGVAQSPRYKIIEKRQSVAFWCNPISGHATLYWYQQILGQGPKLLIQFQNNGVVDDSQLPKDRFSAERLKGVDSTLKIQPAKLEDSAVYLCASSLSRGDYGYTFGSGTRLTVV.

The CDR3 DNA follows: TGCAGTGCTAGGGGGCAGAACACTGAAGCTTTCTTT. As protein: CSARGQNTEAFF. The rearrangement uses TRBV20-1 and TRBJ1-1, with D possibly TRBD1 on 5 matching bases. CDR1 and CDR2 (germline): DFQATT, SNEGSKA (reference sequence). Trimming shortened V by 3 bases and J by 1 base, and 6 bases separated the two germline ends. The CDR3 runs to 12 residues.

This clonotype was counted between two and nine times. CDR3 sequence: CASQGLAGVYNEQFF. The CDR3 DNA is TGTGCCAGCCAGGGACTAGCGGGAGTATACAATGAGCAGTTCTTC. The genes are TRBV6-2 or TRBV6-3 and TRBJ2-1; 14 positions agree with TRBD2. There are 15 residues in the CDR3. The germline gives CDR1 MNHEY, CDR2 SVGEGT. The junction had 4 bases not matched to a gene; V was cut back by 8 bases and J by 4 bases.

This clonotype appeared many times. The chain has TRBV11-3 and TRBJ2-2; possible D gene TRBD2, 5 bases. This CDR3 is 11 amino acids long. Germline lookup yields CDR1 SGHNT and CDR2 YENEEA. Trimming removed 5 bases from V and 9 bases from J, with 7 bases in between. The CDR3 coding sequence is TGTGCCAGCAGCCCTAGCCGGGAGCTGTTTTTT. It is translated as CASSPSRELFF.

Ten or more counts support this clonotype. The CDR3, as DNA: TGTGCCAGCAGCTCCAATAGCGGGCCAGCCTACAATGAGCAGTTCTTC. Encoded protein: CASSSNSGPAYNEQFF. V is TRBV11-3 and J is TRBJ2-1; 7 bases are a match to TRBD2. CDR3 length equals 16 residues. Germline CDR1 SGHNT, CDR2 YENEEA. V lost 4 bases, J lost 2 bases, and 8 bases stayed unmatched.

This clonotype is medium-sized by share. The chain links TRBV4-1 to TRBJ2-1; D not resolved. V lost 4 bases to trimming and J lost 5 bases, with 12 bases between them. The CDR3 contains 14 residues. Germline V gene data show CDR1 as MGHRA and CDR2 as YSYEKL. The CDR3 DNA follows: TGCGCCAGCAGCCTCATGGACGGTAACAATGAGCAGTTCTTC. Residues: CASSLMDGNNEQFF.

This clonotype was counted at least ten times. The CDR3 nucleotides are TGCGCCAGCAGCTTGGGCAGCGGGAGGGGCTCAGATACGCAGTATTTT. Amino acid sequence: CASSLGSGRGSDTQYF. The chain combines TRBV5-1 with TRBJ2-3, with TRBD2 matching 10 bases. J gave up 4 bases and V 0 bases, and 5 bases lay outside the gene matches. Germline CDR1 and CDR2: SGHRS and YFSETQ. The length of the CDR3 is 16 residues.

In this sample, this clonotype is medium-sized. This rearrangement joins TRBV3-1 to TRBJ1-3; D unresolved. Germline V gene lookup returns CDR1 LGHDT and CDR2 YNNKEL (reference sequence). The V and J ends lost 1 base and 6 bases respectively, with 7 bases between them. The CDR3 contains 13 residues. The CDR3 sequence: CASSQGFSNTIYF. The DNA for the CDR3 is TGTGCCAGCAGCCAAGGATTTTCAAACACCATATATTTT.

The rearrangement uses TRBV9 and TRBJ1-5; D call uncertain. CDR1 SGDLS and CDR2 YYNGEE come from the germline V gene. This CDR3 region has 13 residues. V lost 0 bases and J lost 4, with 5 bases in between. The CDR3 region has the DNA TGTGCCAGCAGCGTAGCTCCGAATCAGCCCCAGCATTTT. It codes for CASSVAPNQPQHF. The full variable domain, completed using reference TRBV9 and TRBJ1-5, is DSGVTQTPKHLITATGQRVTLRCSPRSGDLSVYWYQQSLDQGLQFLIQYYNGEERAKGNILERFSAQQFPDLHSELNLSSLELGDSALYFCASSVAPNQPQHFGDGTRLSIL.

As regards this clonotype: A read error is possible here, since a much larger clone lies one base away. DNA for the CDR3: TGTGCCAGCAGCGATCGACGCCAGCAGCCCCAGCATTTT. Amino acid sequence: CASSDRRQQPQHF. The chain recombines TRBV21-1 with TRBJ1-5. TRBV21-1 represents a pseudogene. CDR3 length: 13 amino acids.